One and the same sample provided the 20 T cell receptor beta chains below, sequenced in a study of blood T cell repertoires in COVID-19. Assay: immunoSEQ multiplex PCR; the TCRdb copy retains only in-frame clones and omits some. The sample carries roughly 240,000 clones, more than 85% recorded once. Sequencing was done on a sample of peripheral blood. These receptors were obtained from a man between 18 and 35 years old with active or convalescent COVID-19.

The rearrangement uses TRBV4-1 and TRBJ2-7, with TRBD1 identical over 8 bases. With V trimmed by 0 bases and J by 6 bases, 13 bases remained unmatched. The CDR3 is made up of 17 amino acids. Germline CDR1 is MGHRA and CDR2 is YSYEKL. CDR3 sequence: CASSQDLGQGASREQYF. The CDR3 DNA sequence: TGCGCCAGCAGCCAAGATCTGGGCCAGGGGGCAAGTCGCGAGCAGTACTTC.

V usage is TRBV6-2 or TRBV6-3 and J usage is TRBJ1-4, with TRBD1 matching over 7 bases. Per germline, CDR1 MNHEY and CDR2 SVGEGT. The CDR3 runs 15 residues. V was pared by 5 bases and J by 3 bases, with 6 bases of the junction left unmatched. CDR3 DNA sequence: TGTGCCAGCAGTACCAACAGGGGACCTAATGAAAAACTGTTTTTT. Protein sequence: CASSTNRGPNEKLFF.

The chain couples TRBV27 to TRBJ1-5; 7 bases agree with TRBD1. CDR1 and CDR2 (germline): MNHEY, SMNVEV (reference sequence). V was clipped by 7 bases and J by 3 bases; unmatched bases: 12. This CDR3 is built from 16 residues. CDR3 protein: CASIWTDTGVNQPQHF. The CDR3 DNA is TGTGCCAGCATTTGGACCGACACAGGGGTCAATCAGCCCCAGCATTTT.

This chain links TRBV28 with TRBJ2-1; 8 bases fit TRBD2. CDR3 size: 17 residues. Germline values: CDR1 MDHEN, CDR2 SYDVKM. J gave up 0 bases and V 6 bases, and 10 bases lay outside the gene matches. The CDR3 DNA follows: TGTGCCAGCAGCCCTGGTATAGCGGGGAGCTCCTACAATGAGCAGTTCTTC. Residues: CASSPGIAGSSYNEQFF.

The rearrangement uses TRBV15 and TRBJ2-1; no clear D gene. Trimming took off 0 bases at V and 0 bases at J, with 9 bases between the two ends. Looked up from germline, CDR1 is LNHNV and CDR2 is YYDKDF (reference sequence). The CDR3 spans 16 residues. CDR3 residues: CATSRDPPSSYNEQFF. As DNA, the CDR3 is TGTGCCACCAGCAGAGATCCGCCTAGCTCCTACAATGAGCAGTTCTTC.

This rearrangement joins TRBV6-4 to TRBJ1-3; D remains unclear. Germline V gives CDR1 MRHNA, CDR2 SNTAGT. There are 15 residues in the CDR3. Deletions cut 6 bases from V and 4 bases from J, with 16 bases between. The CDR3 coding sequence is TGTGCCAGCAGGCCCCCGGGTAGAGGGGGAAACACCATATATTTT. Its protein is CASRPPGRGGNTIYF.

This chain uses TRBV7-7 with TRBJ1-5; maybe TRBD1 (5 bases). CDR3 length: 15 amino acids. Germline loops: CDR1 SSHAT, CDR2 FNYEAQ (reference sequence). CDR3 nucleotides: TGTGCTAGCTCCCCCCGCGGGGCGGGCAATCAGCCCCAGCATTTT. Protein sequence: CASSPRGAGNQPQHF. Full variable domain (outside the CDR3, taken from reference TRBV7-7 and TRBJ1-5): GAGVSQSPRYKVTKRGQDVTLRCDPISSHATLYWYQQALGQGPEFLTYFNYEAQPDKSGLPSDRFSAERPEGSISTLTIQRTEQRDSAMYRCASSPRGAGNQPQHFGDGTRLSIL.

This chain uses TRBV28 with TRBJ2-7; 7 bases are a match to TRBD1. The CDR3 is 13 residues long. Losses at the gene ends were 5 bases for V and 4 bases for J; bases not matched to a gene: 5. Looked up from germline, CDR1 is MDHEN and CDR2 is SYDVKM. The CDR3 region has the DNA TGTGCCAGCAGTCTCCGCAGGGGGTACGAGCAGTACTTC. It yields the protein CASSLRRGYEQYF.

This chain links TRBV5-1 with TRBJ1-6; D not certain. Trimming took off 5 bases at V and 0 bases at J, with 9 bases between the two ends. The CDR3 sequence is 15 residues long. Germline V gives CDR1 SGHRS, CDR2 YFSETQ. CDR3: CASRLDNSYNSPLHF. Written as DNA, the CDR3 is TGCGCCAGCAGACTAGACAACTCCTATAATTCACCCCTCCACTTT.

This chain links TRBV11-2 with TRBJ2-2; the D gene is possibly TRBD2 (6 bases). V was cut by 4 bases and J by 0 bases, with 12 bases left in between. Germline values: CDR1 SGHAT, CDR2 FQNNGV. There are 16 residues in the CDR3. CDR3 residues: CASSSGLNANTGELFF. The CDR3 bases are TGTGCCAGCAGCTCCGGACTAAACGCGAACACCGGGGAGCTGTTTTTT.

The chain employs TRBV30 and TRBJ2-2, with TRBD2 as a possible D gene (5 bases). V lost 2 bases and J 6 bases, leaving 16 bases between the germline ends. The CDR3 is 15 residues long. Germline V CDR1 and CDR2: GTSNPN, SVGIG (reference sequence). CDR3 in amino acids: CAWSLVGVSSGELFF. CDR3 nucleotide sequence: TGTGCCTGGAGTTTGGTGGGAGTTTCTTCCGGGGAGCTGTTTTTT.

This chain links TRBV5-6 with TRBJ1-2, with a tentative D call TRBD1 (6 bases). The CDR3 length is 15 residues. Trimming took off 1 base at V and 4 bases at J, with 14 bases between the two ends. Germline V lookup: CDR1 SGHDT, CDR2 YYEEEE. The CDR3 sequence: CASSLRQASGYGYTF. For the CDR3, the DNA is TGTGCCAGCAGCTTGAGACAGGCATCTGGCTATGGCTACACCTTC.

The rearrangement uses TRBV19 and TRBJ2-2; TRBD1 might be the D (5 bases). This CDR3 has 14 amino acids. Per germline, CDR1 LNHDA and CDR2 SQIVND (reference sequence). The V end was cut by 7 bases, the J end by 6 bases, with 15 bases between. This chain's CDR3 is CASKGVSSPGELFF. In DNA, the CDR3 is TGTGCCAGTAAAGGGGTCAGTTCCCCCGGGGAGCTGTTTTTT.

The chain joins TRBV29-1 to TRBJ2-3; 7 bases match TRBD2. The CDR3 length is 17 residues. Germline V lookup: CDR1 SQVTM, CDR2 ANQGSEA. V shed 0 bases and J 5 bases; nucleotides not matched to a gene: 14. The CDR3 sequence: CSVEDLRAGGGEDTQYF. The CDR3 nucleotides are TGCAGCGTTGAAGATCTGCGTGCCGGGGGAGGGGAAGATACGCAGTATTTT.

CDR3 sequence reads: CASSFKSPAGGFTSYEQYF. Written as DNA, the CDR3 is TGTGCCAGCAGCTTTAAATCCCCGGCAGGGGGCTTTACCTCCTACGAGCAGTACTTC. The chain couples TRBV7-3 to TRBJ2-7; 8 nucleotides match TRBD1. V lost 3 bases and J lost 0; bases outside the gene matches: 16. The CDR3 sequence is 19 residues long. Germline lookup yields CDR1 SGHTA and CDR2 FQGTGA.

The rearrangement links TRBV19 to TRBJ1-5; 9 bases agree with TRBD1. The CDR3 is 17 amino acids. J gave up 7 bases and V 0 bases, and 10 bases lay outside the gene matches. Per germline, CDR1 LNHDA and CDR2 SQIVND (reference sequence). CDR3 region: CASSIDNRGPRGQPQHF. In DNA, the CDR3 is TGTGCCAGTAGTATAGACAACAGGGGGCCAAGAGGGCAGCCCCAGCATTTT.

The V gene is TRBV7-9, the J gene TRBJ2-2; TRBD1 agrees at 9 bases. V gave up 3 bases and J gave up 6 bases; unmatched junction bases: 5. Germline CDR1 and CDR2: SEHNR and FQNEAQ (reference sequence). The CDR3 has 15 residues. CDR3 amino acids: CASSLGQGESGELFF. CDR3 DNA sequence: TGTGCCAGCAGCTTGGGACAGGGAGAATCCGGGGAGCTGTTTTTT.

This clone has only a few counts. The gene calls are TRBV2 and TRBJ2-7, with 9 bases that match TRBD2. Germline CDR1 is SNHLY and CDR2 is FYNNEI. This CDR3 comprises 13 residues. The ends lost 1 base at V and 11 bases at J; junction bases unmatched: 6. This CDR3 reads CASSEEGLAREYF. CDR3 sequence (DNA): TGTGCCAGCAGTGAAGAGGGACTAGCCCGCGAGTACTTC.

The chain uses TRBV12-3 or TRBV12-4 and TRBJ2-7; TRBD1 matches at 7 bases. CDR3 size: 13 residues. V shed 8 bases and J 2 bases; nucleotides not matched to a gene: 6. The DNA for the CDR3 is TGTGCCAGCGTCCGACAGGGTACCTACGAGCAGTACTTC. Protein product: CASVRQGTYEQYF.

The V gene is TRBV10-3, the J gene TRBJ1-5; D uncertain. The CDR3 covers 14 residues. Germline lookup yields CDR1 ENHRY and CDR2 SYGVKD. Trimming removed 6 bases at V and 7 bases at J, with 16 bases between. The CDR3 sequence: CAIRSGGRGQPQHF. The CDR3 DNA is TGTGCCATCAGATCCGGAGGCCGAGGGCAGCCCCAGCATTTT.